The present TCR beta chain was sequenced within a study of cytomegalovirus exposure and HLA in healthy donors. As regards this clone: Its antigen is not known. The junction differs from germline at one of its ends, possibly a read error. Other DNA sequences within the sample encode an identical CDR3.

The PCR was carried out with 60 Vbeta primers and 13 Jbeta primers. The method was immunoSEQ multiplex PCR; TCRdb's version includes in-frame clones alone and lacks a portion of them. Of approximately 76,000 clones in the sample, about 69% are singletons; the top ten hold 15% to 20%. This CDR3 comprises 16 residues. Germline V lookup: CDR1 SGHDT, CDR2 YYEEEE. General study findings and limits: CMV serostatus was the only recorded immune exposure for donors. In a later analysis, TCR association rates varied by HLA locus: DRB1 most, HLA-C fewest. In an earlier analysis, most TCR beta V segments were productive about 87% or about 30% of the time.

The chain joins TRBV5-6 to TRBJ1-1; 11 bases agree with TRBD1. What was sequenced was PBMCs. The TCR sequence derives from a woman between 35 and 50 years old in good health and CMV-seropositive. The CDR3 DNA reads TGTGTCAGCAGCTTGTTCGGGACAGGGGGTGACACTGAAGCTTTTTTT. Protein sequence: CVSSLFGTGGDTEAFF.